The clone carrying this T cell receptor beta chain came up a few times. The antigen is unknown. The sample comes from a study of OX40 agonist ivuxolimab in advanced cancers. Background on the study: Earlier anti-PD-1, anti-PD-L1 or anti-CTLA-4 therapy was permitted; over 35% had received some. Two patients with cutaneous melanoma and one with hepatocellular carcinoma, three in total, showed partial responses. Findings of the study overall: Certain nonresponders additionally had low normalized T-cell clonal expansion. The authors did not determine the antigen specificity of the expanded peripheral T cells.

The assay was immunoSEQ multiplex PCR, and TCRdb's table has in-frame clones only and misses some. The sample yields roughly 95,000 clones, over 75% seen once. The sample was CD4+ or CD8+ T cells sorted from blood, taken in a trial of the OX40 agonist ivuxolimab. The clonotype originates from an adult with an advanced solid tumor such as melanoma, head and neck, liver or kidney cancer.

This CDR3 reads CASSLEGRRTYEQYF. CDR3 nucleotides: TGCGCCAGCAGCTTGGAGGGGAGGAGGACCTACGAGCAGTACTTC. The genes are TRBV5-1 and TRBJ2-7; D may be TRBD2 (6 bases). The CDR3 consists of 15 residues. Between the trimmed V and J ends, which lost 0 bases and 2 bases, there was a span of 12 bases. CDR1 is SGHRS, CDR2 YFSETQ, per germline.